Each of the 29 T cell receptor beta chains below was sequenced from the same sample in a study of PD-L1 blockade in urothelial cancer. Measured with immunoSEQ multiplex PCR; TCRdb has only the in-frame clones, and not every one. The sample contains 85,000 to 95,000 clones, 90% of which appear only once. Described time point: pretreatment peripheral blood. The sample in question was PBMCs, obtained around atezolizumab (anti-PD-L1) treatment. Source of these receptors: a man between 60 and 75 years old with urothelial cancer.

This chain links TRBV7-2 with TRBJ2-7; 7 positions match TRBD1. The germline V gene encodes CDR1 SGHTA and CDR2 FQGNSA. The CDR3 contains 13 residues. The junction had 7 bases not matched to a gene; V was cut back by 5 bases and J by 6 bases. In DNA, the CDR3 is TGTGCCAGCAGCCGTCCGGGACAGATCGAGCAGTACTTC. Its translation: CASSRPGQIEQYF.

This chain links TRBV7-8 with TRBJ1-2; 8 bases line up with TRBD1. Unmatched junction bases numbered 12, after V lost 11 bases and J lost 7 bases. This CDR3 is 13 amino acids long. The V gene's germline CDR1 is SGHVS and CDR2 FQNEAQ. The CDR3, as DNA: TGTGCCGGGGGCCTATCAGGGGGCGTTGGCTACACCTTC. Its translation: CAGGLSGGVGYTF.

The chain joins TRBV5-1 to TRBJ2-3, with 13 bases aligning to TRBD2. The germline V gene has CDR1 SGHRS and CDR2 YFSETQ. This CDR3 is 17 amino acids long. The J segment lost 2 bases and the V segment lost 4 bases, leaving 7 bases of the junction unmatched. Here the CDR3 DNA reads TGCGCCAGCAGCCTGGGGACTAGCGGGACCAACACAGATACGCAGTATTTT. Its protein product is CASSLGTSGTNTDTQYF.

The V gene is TRBV5-1, the J gene TRBJ2-5; a possible D gene is TRBD1 (5 bases). There are 13 residues in the CDR3. Between the trimmed V and J ends, which lost 2 bases and 5 bases, there was a span of 10 bases. Germline CDR1 is SGHRS and CDR2 is YFSETQ. The CDR3 reads CASSFGAQETQYF. The CDR3 nucleotides are TGCGCCAGCAGCTTTGGGGCGCAGGAGACCCAGTACTTC.

The chain combines TRBV28 with TRBJ2-1, with 7 bases aligning to TRBD1. CDR1 MDHEN and CDR2 SYDVKM come from the germline V gene. V lost 4 bases and J lost 5; bases outside the gene matches: 8. The CDR3 runs to 15 residues. This CDR3 reads CASSSPGTVDNEQFF. The CDR3 region has the DNA TGTGCCAGCAGTTCCCCCGGGACAGTCGACAATGAGCAGTTCTTC.

This rearrangement joins TRBV11-2 to TRBJ2-2; D not resolved. With 4 bases removed from V and 6 bases from J, the gap between germline ends came to 9 bases. CDR3 length: 13 amino acids. Germline-derived CDR1 and CDR2 are SGHAT and FQNNGV. The CDR3 region has the DNA TGTGCCAGCAGCTCAAGTCCGGCCGGGGAGCTGTTTTTT. Its translation is CASSSSPAGELFF.

The V and J genes are TRBV19 and TRBJ2-3, with D possibly TRBD2 on 6 matching bases. The CDR3 is 14 residues long. CDR1 is LNHDA and CDR2 is SQIVND in the germline V gene (reference sequence). V gave up 7 bases and J gave up 1 base, with 12 bases separating them. The CDR3 is CASTDGGGTDTQYF. Here the CDR3 DNA reads TGTGCCAGTACCGACGGGGGAGGCACAGATACGCAGTATTTT. Filled out from reference TRBV19 and TRBJ2-3, the complete variable domain reads DGGITQSPKYLFRKEGQNVTLSCEQNLNHDAMYWYRQDPGQGLRLIYYSQIVNDFQKGDIAEGYSVSREKKESFPLTVTSAQKNPTAFYLCASTDGGGTDTQYFGPGTRLTVL.

The rearrangement links TRBV5-1 to TRBJ2-7; 8 bases agree with TRBD1. V shed 1 base, J shed 3 bases, and the junction held 9 bases outside the gene matches. The germline gives CDR1 SGHRS, CDR2 YFSETQ. This CDR3 is built from 16 residues. CDR3 bases: TGCGCCAGCAGCTTGAGTGACGGGACAGGAATCTACGAGCAGTACTTC. It yields the protein CASSLSDGTGIYEQYF.

V is TRBV7-2 and J is TRBJ2-3; 7 nucleotides match TRBD1. The CDR3 consists of 14 residues. The J segment lost 0 bases and the V segment lost 8 bases, leaving 5 bases of the junction unmatched. Germline lookup yields CDR1 SGHTA and CDR2 FQGNSA. This CDR3 is CASRRDRSTDTQYF. The CDR3 nucleotides are TGTGCCAGCCGCCGGGACAGAAGCACAGATACGCAGTATTTT. Complete variable domain (other parts from reference TRBV7-2 and TRBJ2-3): GAGVSQSPSNKVTEKGKDVELRCDPISGHTALYWYRQSLGQGLEFLIYFQGNSAPDKSGLPSDRFSAERTGGSVSTLTIQRTQQEDSAVYLCASRRDRSTDTQYFGPGTRLTVL.

The chain carries TRBV7-6 and TRBJ2-5; possible D gene TRBD1, 7 bases. The V end was cut by 6 bases, the J end by 0 bases, with 14 bases between. CDR3 length: 15 amino acids. The germline V gene encodes CDR1 SGHVS and CDR2 FNYEAQ. CDR3 nucleotides: TGTGCCAGCAGAGGGGGGACAGTTTACCAAGAGACCCAGTACTTC. It codes for CASRGGTVYQETQYF.

The chain links TRBV19 to TRBJ2-1, with D unresolved. The ends were cut back, 4 bases at V and 8 bases at J, with 12 bases in the middle. CDR3 size: 13 residues. Germline CDR1 reads LNHDA; CDR2 reads SQIVND (reference sequence). As DNA, the CDR3 is TGTGCCAGTAGTAATGACAAAGATTATGAGCAGTTCTTC. Its protein is CASSNDKDYEQFF.

J is TRBJ1-1 and V is TRBV29-1, with 10 bases that match TRBD1. Germline loops: CDR1 SQVTM, CDR2 ANQGSEA. There are 15 residues in the CDR3. V shed 1 base and J 3 bases; nucleotides not matched to a gene: 5. The CDR3 sequence: CSVEGGQGLDTEAFF. The CDR3 DNA is TGCAGCGTTGAAGGGGGACAGGGGTTGGACACTGAAGCTTTCTTT.

This chain joins TRBV5-5 and TRBJ2-7; 11 positions agree with TRBD2. Germline CDR1 and CDR2: SGHKS and YYEKEE (reference sequence). The CDR3 extends over 16 amino acids. Germline trimming cut 4 bases from V and 1 base from J; bases unmatched to any gene: 7. The CDR3 is CASSQEASGGSYEQYF. Written as DNA, the CDR3 is TGTGCCAGCAGCCAAGAGGCTAGCGGGGGGTCCTACGAGCAGTACTTC.

The chain recombines TRBV2 with TRBJ2-5, with 8 bases matching TRBD1. J gave up 5 bases and V 6 bases, and 8 bases lay outside the gene matches. The CDR3 consists of 14 residues. Germline CDR1 and CDR2: SNHLY and FYNNEI. The CDR3 here is CASSRDRGRETQYF. The CDR3 coding sequence is TGTGCCAGCAGCCGTGACAGGGGCAGGGAGACCCAGTACTTC.

This chain uses TRBV6-5 with TRBJ2-1; tentative D call: TRBD1 (6 bases). The V end lost 2 bases, the J end lost 0 bases, and 8 bases lay between the germline ends. The CDR3 is made up of 15 amino acids. The V gene's germline CDR1 is MNHEY and CDR2 SVGAGI. CDR3: CASSYRDNSYNEQFF. In nucleotides, the CDR3 is TGTGCCAGCAGTTACAGGGACAACTCCTACAATGAGCAGTTCTTC.

The J gene is TRBJ2-3, the V gene TRBV7-9; TRBD1 matches 7 bases. The CDR3 is 16 amino acids. Germline trimming cut 5 bases from V and 6 bases from J; bases unmatched to any gene: 14. Germline CDR1 SEHNR, CDR2 FQNEAQ (reference sequence). CDR3 sequence reads: CASSPPYRQGRDTQYF. The CDR3 DNA is TGTGCCAGCAGCCCACCGTACCGACAGGGAAGGGATACGCAGTATTTT.

In its sample, this clone was seen a few times. V gene TRBV14 combines with J gene TRBJ2-1, with TRBD1 matching over 7 bases. This CDR3 contains 16 residues. With 5 bases clipped from V and 5 bases from J, the junction kept 12 bases outside the gene matches. From germline, CDR1 is SGHDN and CDR2 FVKESK. CDR3 in DNA: TGTGCCAGCAGCTCACGACAGGGTCTACGGAACAATGAGCAGTTCTTC. Translated, it gives CASSSRQGLRNNEQFF. Full variable domain (missing parts from reference TRBV14 and TRBJ2-1): EAGVTQFPSHSVIEKGQTVTLRCDPISGHDNLYWYRRVMGKEIKFLLHFVKESKQDESGMPNNRFLAERTGGTYSTLKVQPAELEDSGVYFCASSSRQGLRNNEQFFGPGTRLTVL.

This clone was picked up one time. V is TRBV7-3 and J is TRBJ2-3, with 12 bases identical to TRBD2. The CDR3 is 15 residues long. From germline, CDR1 is SGHTA and CDR2 FQGTGA. V gave up 5 bases and J gave up 5 bases; unmatched junction bases: 5. The CDR3 loop reads CASSVGLAGRDTQYF. CDR3 in DNA: TGTGCCAGCAGCGTCGGACTAGCGGGGAGAGATACGCAGTATTTT.

This sequence joins TRBV30 and TRBJ2-1; no clear D gene. Germline loops: CDR1 GTSNPN, CDR2 SVGIG (reference sequence). V gave up 1 base and J gave up 5 bases, with 9 bases separating them. This CDR3 comprises 13 residues. The CDR3 DNA follows: TGTGCCTGGAGTGGGCTTAGCAACAATGAGCAGTTCTTC. Encoded protein: CAWSGLSNNEQFF.

The chain joins TRBV11-3 to TRBJ2-1; 7 nucleotides agree with TRBD1. V lost 5 bases to trimming and J lost 7 bases; unmatched junction nucleotides: 8. CDR1 and CDR2 from the germline V gene are SGHNT and YENEEA. The CDR3 is 14 residues long. The CDR3 sequence: CASSPRDRANEQFF. The CDR3 DNA follows: TGTGCCAGCAGCCCCCGGGACAGAGCGAATGAGCAGTTCTTC.

The chain is built from TRBV10-3 and TRBJ2-3; 7 bases map to TRBD1. Germline CDR1 and CDR2: ENHRY and SYGVKD. CDR3 length: 15 amino acids. V trimming: 6 bases; J trimming: 4 bases; junction bases outside the gene matches: 10. The DNA for the CDR3 is TGTGCCATCAGACCGGTAGGACAGGATCCAGATACGCAGTATTTT. It codes for CAIRPVGQDPDTQYF.

V usage is TRBV4-1 and J usage is TRBJ2-7, with D tentatively TRBD1 (8 bases). CDR3 length: 15 amino acids. Germline assignment: CDR1 MGHRA and CDR2 YSYEKL. V lost 1 base and J lost 4, with 14 bases in between. CDR3 sequence (DNA): TGCGCCAGCAGCCAAGTCAGGGGGCGGGGGTACGAGCAGTACTTC. Translating gives CASSQVRGRGYEQYF.

The table lists this clone with a count of one. The chain couples TRBV27 to TRBJ1-5; no definite D call. The ends were cut back, 8 bases at V and 3 bases at J, with 17 bases in the middle. CDR3 length: 15 residues. Germline V CDR1 and CDR2: MNHEY, SMNVEV (reference sequence). The CDR3 protein is CASGPLSRDNQPQHF. The CDR3 nucleotides read TGTGCCAGCGGCCCCCTATCCCGGGACAATCAGCCCCAGCATTTT.

The CDR3 coding sequence is TGCGCCAGCAGCTTGGAGGGGACTAGCGGGAGTTCGGCCGGGGCCAACGTCCTGACTTTC. As protein: CASSLEGTSGSSAGANVLTF. This chain links TRBV5-1 with TRBJ2-6; 14 positions match TRBD2. The germline V gene has CDR1 SGHRS and CDR2 YFSETQ. The CDR3 is 20 residues long. With V trimmed by 0 bases and J by 4 bases, 9 bases remained unmatched.

The J gene is TRBJ2-7, the V gene TRBV7-2; 9 nucleotides match TRBD2. The CDR3 is 12 residues long. The germline V gene encodes CDR1 SGHTA and CDR2 FQGNSA. V trimming: 6 bases; J trimming: 7 bases; junction bases outside the gene matches: 4. The CDR3 DNA reads as TGTGCCAGCAGTCTTGGACTAGCGGAGCAGTACTTC. Translating gives CASSLGLAEQYF.

The V and J genes are TRBV10-1 and TRBJ2-1; 8 bases map to TRBD2. The J segment lost 7 bases and the V segment lost 3 bases, leaving 5 bases of the junction unmatched. Germline V gene lookup returns CDR1 WNHNN and CDR2 SYGVQD (reference sequence). There are 14 residues in the CDR3. The CDR3 nucleotides are TGCGCCAGCAGTGACGGGGGGGCTGTAAATGAGCAGTTCTTC. Residues: CASSDGGAVNEQFF.

The CDR3 nucleotides are TGTGCCAGCAGCTTAGCGCTTCTAACCCGTGAGGAAAAACTGTTTTTT. Encoded protein: CASSLALLTREEKLFF. The chain links TRBV7-2 to TRBJ1-4; D gene uncertain. The CDR3 is made up of 16 amino acids. The ends were cut back, 0 bases at V and 8 bases at J, with 16 bases in the middle. CDR1 is SGHTA, CDR2 FQGNSA, per germline.

The chain uses TRBV4-2 and TRBJ2-2, with TRBD2 as a possible D gene (5 bases). CDR3 size: 16 residues. The V end was cut by 3 bases, the J end by 6 bases, with 17 bases between. Germline lookup yields CDR1 LGHNA and CDR2 YNFKEQ. The DNA for the CDR3 is TGTGCCAGCAGCCAGGAAAGAGCTCGTAGCGCCGGGGAGCTGTTTTTT. It specifies CASSQERARSAGELFF.

The V and J genes are TRBV7-6 and TRBJ2-7, with 10 bases identical to TRBD1. The CDR3 loop spans 13 amino acids. Germline trimming cut 5 bases from V and 6 bases from J; bases unmatched to any gene: 4. CDR1 and CDR2 (germline): SGHVS, FNYEAQ. The CDR3 here is CASSRDRGAEQYF. In nucleotides, the CDR3 is TGTGCCAGCAGCCGGGACAGGGGCGCCGAGCAGTACTTC.